This TCR beta chain was captured in a study of technical replicates of blood from a few donors (dated by TCRdb to about 2017). Libraries came from the immunoSEQ multiplex PCR assay. TCRdb took over this immuneACCESS table, retaining in-frame rearrangements with V and J assigned. Such tables are incomplete; in checked studies, under half of the missing clones stem from an unresolved V gene, and the remainder is unexplained. Recorded for this sample are 45,000 to 65,000 clones; 94% of them occurred a single time. The top ten constitute about 0.2% of the sample. As concerns this clone: The target of this receptor is not known. No base qualities exist here, and no much larger clone lies one base off it.

This clonotype was sampled from a human donor in good health. The specimen sequenced was T cells isolated from PBMCs.

The sequenced DNA is TGTGCCAGCAGCTTATACCGCGGGAGGGACACCGGGGAGCTGTTTTTT. Translated, this gives CASSLYRGRDTGELFF. The chain employs TRBV5-4 and TRBJ2-2; TRBD2 agrees with 9 junctional bases. The CDR1 and CDR2 encoded by the germline V gene (reference sequence) are SGHNT and YYREEE. The CDR3 starts with the cysteine, ends with the phenylalanine, and has 16 residues. The CDR3 DNA has 48 bases and is translated from base 1. Trimmed from V: 2 bases; trimmed from J: 3 bases; junction bases lacking a gene match: 5.